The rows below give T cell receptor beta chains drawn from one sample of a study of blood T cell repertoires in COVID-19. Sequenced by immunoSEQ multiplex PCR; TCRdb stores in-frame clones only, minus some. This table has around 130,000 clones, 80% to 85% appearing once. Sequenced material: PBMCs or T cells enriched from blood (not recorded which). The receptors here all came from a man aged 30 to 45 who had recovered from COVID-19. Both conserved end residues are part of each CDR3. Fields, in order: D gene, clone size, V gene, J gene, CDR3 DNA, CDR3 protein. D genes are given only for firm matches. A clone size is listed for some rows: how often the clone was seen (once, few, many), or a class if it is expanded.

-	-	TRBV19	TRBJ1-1	TGTGCCAGTAGTGATCCGGGGTTTCAAGAAGCTTTCTTT	CASSDPGFQEAFF
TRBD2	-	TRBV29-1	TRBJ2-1	TGCAGCGTTGGGGGGGTCGACGTGGGAGGGTGGCATGAGCAGTTCTTC	CSVGGVDVGGWHEQFF
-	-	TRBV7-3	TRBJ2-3	TGTGCCAGCAGCCCCATCAGCGGATTGTCCACAGATACGCAGTATTTT	CASSPISGLSTDTQYF
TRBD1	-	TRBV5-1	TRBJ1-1	TGCGCCAGCAATACGGGACAGAGCACTGAAGCTTTCTTT	CASNTGQSTEAFF
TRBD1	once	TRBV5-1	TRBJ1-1	TGCGCCAGCAGCGCCCGACGGCCAGGGGGTATCGCTGAAGCTTTCTTT	CASSARRPGGIAEAFF
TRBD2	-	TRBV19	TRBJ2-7	TGTGCCAGTAGTTCAGGACTAGCGGGAGCTGCCGAGCAGTACTTC	CASSSGLAGAAEQYF
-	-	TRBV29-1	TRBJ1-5	TGCAGCGTTGTTCAGGGAAACAATCAGCCCCAGCATTTT	CSVVQGNNQPQHF
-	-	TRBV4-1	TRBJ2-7	TGCGCCAGCAGCCAAGATCGGACTGGCGCTTACGAGCAGTACTTC	CASSQDRTGAYEQYF
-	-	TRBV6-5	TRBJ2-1	TGTGCCAGCAGTTACTCGTTCCCGTATGAGCAGTTCTTC	CASSYSFPYEQFF
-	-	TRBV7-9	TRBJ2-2	TGTGCCAGCAGTCCGGGGGGCCCGAACACCGGGGAGCTGTTTTTT	CASSPGGPNTGELFF
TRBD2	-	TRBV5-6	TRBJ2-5	TGTGCCAGCAGCGTACTAGCGGGAGGTTATGAGACCCAGTACTTC	CASSVLAGGYETQYF
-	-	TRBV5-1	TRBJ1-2	TGCGCCAGCAGCTCAGGGGACGCGAACTATGGCTACACCTTC	CASSSGDANYGYTF
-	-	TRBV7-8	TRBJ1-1	TGTGCCAGCAGCTTAGAGGGGCCAAACACTGAAGCTTTCTTT	CASSLEGPNTEAFF
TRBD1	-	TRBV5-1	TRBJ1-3	TGCGCCAGCAGCTTGGCCGGGACAGAGGGAAACACCATATATTTT	CASSLAGTEGNTIYF
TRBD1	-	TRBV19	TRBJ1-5	TGTGCCAGTAATGACAGGGCAATGAGCAATCAGCCCCAGCATTTT	CASNDRAMSNQPQHF